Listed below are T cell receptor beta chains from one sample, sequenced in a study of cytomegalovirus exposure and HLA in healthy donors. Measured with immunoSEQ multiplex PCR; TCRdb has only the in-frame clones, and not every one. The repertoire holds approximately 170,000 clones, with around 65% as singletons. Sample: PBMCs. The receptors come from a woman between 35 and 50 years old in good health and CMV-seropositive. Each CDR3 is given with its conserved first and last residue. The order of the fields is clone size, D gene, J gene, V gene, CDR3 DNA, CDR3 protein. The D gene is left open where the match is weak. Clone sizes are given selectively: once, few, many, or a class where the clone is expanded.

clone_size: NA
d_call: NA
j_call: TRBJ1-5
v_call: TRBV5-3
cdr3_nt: TGTGCCAGAAGCAGAAGGGGGTTCCCCTATAGCAATCAGCCCCAGCATTTT
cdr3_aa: CARSRRGFPYSNQPQHF

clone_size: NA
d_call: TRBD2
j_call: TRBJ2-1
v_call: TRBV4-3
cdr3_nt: TGCGCCAGCAGCCAAGATAGAGCGGGAAGGGCCAATGAGCAGTTCTTC
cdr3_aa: CASSQDRAGRANEQFF

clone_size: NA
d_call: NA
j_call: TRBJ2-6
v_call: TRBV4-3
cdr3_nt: TGCGCCAGCAGCAACTACAGGGCGGGGGCCAACGTCCTGACTTTC
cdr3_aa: CASSNYRAGANVLTF

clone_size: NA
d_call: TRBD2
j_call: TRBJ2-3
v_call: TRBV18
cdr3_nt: TGTGCCAGCTCACCACCGTCCGCTAGCGGGGGGGATACGCAGTATTTT
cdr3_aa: CASSPPSASGGDTQYF

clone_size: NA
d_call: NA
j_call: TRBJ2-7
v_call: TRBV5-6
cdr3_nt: TGTGCCAGCAGCGCCGCTGGGGGCCACGAGCAGTACTTC
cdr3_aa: CASSAAGGHEQYF

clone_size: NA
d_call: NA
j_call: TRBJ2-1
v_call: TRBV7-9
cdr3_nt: TGTGCCAGCAGCCCCCTAGCAAATGAGCAGTTCTTC
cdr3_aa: CASSPLANEQFF

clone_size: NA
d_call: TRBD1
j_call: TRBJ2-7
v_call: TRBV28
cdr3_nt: TGTGCCAGCAGTGGATGGGACAGGGGATACGAGCAGTACTTC
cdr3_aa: CASSGWDRGYEQYF

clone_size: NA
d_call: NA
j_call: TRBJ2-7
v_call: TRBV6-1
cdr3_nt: TGTGCCAGCAGTGCTCCAGGACGGACTCCCTACGAGCAGTACTTC
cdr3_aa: CASSAPGRTPYEQYF

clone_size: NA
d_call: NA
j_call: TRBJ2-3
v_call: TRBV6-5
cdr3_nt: TGTGCCAGCAGTCCCGGACTCCAGAGAACAGATACGCAGTATTTT
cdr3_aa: CASSPGLQRTDTQYF

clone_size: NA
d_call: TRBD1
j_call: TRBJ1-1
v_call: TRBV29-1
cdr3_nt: TGCAGCGCCGAGACAGGGGGCGGGGGTGAAGCTTTCTTT
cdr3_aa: CSAETGGGGEAFF

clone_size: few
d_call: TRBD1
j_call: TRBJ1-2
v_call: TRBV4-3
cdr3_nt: TGCGCCAGCAGCCTAAGCGGGGACAGGGGCGAATCGTACCCCTTC
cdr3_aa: CASSLSGDRGESYPF

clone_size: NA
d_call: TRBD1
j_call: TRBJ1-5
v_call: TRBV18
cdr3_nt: TGTGCCAGCTCACAGGGGGCGAATCAGCCCCAGCATTTT
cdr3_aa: CASSQGANQPQHF

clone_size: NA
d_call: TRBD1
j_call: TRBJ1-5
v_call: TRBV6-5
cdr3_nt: TGTGCCAGCAGTATTGGGACAGGGGGCTTTCAGCCCCAGCATTTT
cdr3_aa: CASSIGTGGFQPQHF

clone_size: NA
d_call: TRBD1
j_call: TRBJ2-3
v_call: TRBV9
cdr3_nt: TGTGCCAGCGGACAGGGTAGCACAGATACGCAGTATTTT
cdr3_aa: CASGQGSTDTQYF

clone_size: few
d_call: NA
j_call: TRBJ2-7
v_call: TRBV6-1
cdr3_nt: TGTGCCAGCATCACAAACAGTCCCTACGAGCAGTACTTC
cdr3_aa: CASITNSPYEQYF

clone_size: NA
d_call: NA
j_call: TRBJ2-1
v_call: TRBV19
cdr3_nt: TGTGCCAGTAGTATTGCCCATCGTGGCCGCAATGAGCAGTTCTTC
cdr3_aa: CASSIAHRGRNEQFF

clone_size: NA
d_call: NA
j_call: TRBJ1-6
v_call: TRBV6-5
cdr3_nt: TGTGCCAGCAGTTACTCGAGCCAGGGGTATTCACCCCTCCACTTT
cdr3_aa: CASSYSSQGYSPLHF

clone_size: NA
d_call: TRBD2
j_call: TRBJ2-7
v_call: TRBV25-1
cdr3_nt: TGTGCCAGCAGTGTCTCGGGACTAGCGGGAACGGTGTACGAGCAGTACTTC
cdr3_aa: CASSVSGLAGTVYEQYF

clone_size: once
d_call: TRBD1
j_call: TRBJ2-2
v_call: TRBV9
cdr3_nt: TGTGCCAGCAGCGTGCAGGGGGCGGCCGGGGAGCTGTTTTTT
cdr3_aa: CASSVQGAAGELFF

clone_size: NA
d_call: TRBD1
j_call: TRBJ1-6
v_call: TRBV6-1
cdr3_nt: TGTGCCAGCAGTGAGGACAGGGGGCCCTATAATTCACCCCTCAACTTT
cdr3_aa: CASSEDRGPYNSPLNF

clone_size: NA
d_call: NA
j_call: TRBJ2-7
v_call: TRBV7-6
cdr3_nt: TGTGCCAGCAGCTCCGCTCGGGAGCAGTACTTC
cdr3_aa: CASSSAREQYF

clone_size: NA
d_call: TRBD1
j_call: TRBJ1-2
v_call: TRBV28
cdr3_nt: TGTGCCAGCAGTTTGGCAGGGGGAAACTACTATGGCTACACCTTC
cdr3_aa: CASSLAGGNYYGYTF

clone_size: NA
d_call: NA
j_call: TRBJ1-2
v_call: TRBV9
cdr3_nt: TGTGCCAGCAGCGTAGAGGGCGGGGAGCGCGATGGCTACACCTTC
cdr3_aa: CASSVEGGERDGYTF

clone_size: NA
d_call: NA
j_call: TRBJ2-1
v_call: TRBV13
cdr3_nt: TGTGCCAGCAGCTTGCTTGAGGGCCGGGAATACAATGAGCAGTTCTTC
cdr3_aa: CASSLLEGREYNEQFF

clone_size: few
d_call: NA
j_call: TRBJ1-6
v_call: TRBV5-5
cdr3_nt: TGTGCCAGCAGCAACCCAGGGGATTCACCCCTCCACTTT
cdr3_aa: CASSNPGDSPLHF

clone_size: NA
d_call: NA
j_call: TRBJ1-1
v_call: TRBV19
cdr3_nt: TGTGCCAGTAGTATCGTCGGGGGGAACACTGAAGCTTTCTTT
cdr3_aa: CASSIVGGNTEAFF

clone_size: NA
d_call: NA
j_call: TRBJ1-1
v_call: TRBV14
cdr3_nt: TGTGCCAGCAGCCTTTGGGAGGGCACTGAAGCTTTCTTT
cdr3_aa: CASSLWEGTEAFF

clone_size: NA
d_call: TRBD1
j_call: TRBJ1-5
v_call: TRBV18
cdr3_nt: TGTGCCAGCTCGGCGGGACAGGGGGTACCGCCCCAGCATTTT
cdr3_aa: CASSAGQGVPPQHF

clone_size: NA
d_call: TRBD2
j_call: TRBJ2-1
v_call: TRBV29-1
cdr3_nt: TGCAGCGTTGAGGCTAGCGGGGAGCCCAATGAGCAGTTCTTC
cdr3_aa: CSVEASGEPNEQFF

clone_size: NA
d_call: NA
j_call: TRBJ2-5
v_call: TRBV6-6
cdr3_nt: TGTGCCAGCATCGCAAGGGGAATGGGAGAGACCCAGTACTTC
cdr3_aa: CASIARGMGETQYF

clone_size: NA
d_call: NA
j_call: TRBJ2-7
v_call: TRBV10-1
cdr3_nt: TGCGCCAGCATTATCCAGCGAAGCTCCTACGAGCAGTACTTC
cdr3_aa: CASIIQRSSYEQYF

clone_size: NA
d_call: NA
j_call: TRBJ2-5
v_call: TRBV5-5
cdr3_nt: TGTGCCAGCAGCTTGGGACAGCTCTACCAAGAGACCCAGTACTTC
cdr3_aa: CASSLGQLYQETQYF

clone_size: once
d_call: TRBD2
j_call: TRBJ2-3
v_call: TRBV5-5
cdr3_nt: TGTGCCAGCACACGACTTGGTGGCGGGGGGGGCACAGATACGCAGTATTTT
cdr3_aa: CASTRLGGGGGTDTQYF

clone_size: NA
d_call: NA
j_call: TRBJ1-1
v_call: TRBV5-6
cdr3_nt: TGTGCCAGCAGCTTGGAAGGGGGCACTGAAGCTTTCTTT
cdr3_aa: CASSLEGGTEAFF

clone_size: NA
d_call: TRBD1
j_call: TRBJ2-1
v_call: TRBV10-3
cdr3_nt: TGTGCCATCAGTGAGTCGACTGGGCAGGGGGCCTACAATGAGCAGTTCTTC
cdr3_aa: CAISESTGQGAYNEQFF

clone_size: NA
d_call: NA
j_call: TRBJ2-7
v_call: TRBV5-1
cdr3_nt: TGCGCCAGCAGCTTCGCTCCTTCAGGGAACTCCTACGAGCAGTACTTC
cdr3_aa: CASSFAPSGNSYEQYF

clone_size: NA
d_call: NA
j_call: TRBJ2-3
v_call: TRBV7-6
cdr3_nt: TGTGCCAGCAGCTTCCCCGGGCAGGGTGCCGCAGATACGCAGTATTTT
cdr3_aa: CASSFPGQGAADTQYF

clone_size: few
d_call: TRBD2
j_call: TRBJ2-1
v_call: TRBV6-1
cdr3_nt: TGTGCCAGCAGTGAATACGGGAGGAATGAGCAGTTCTTC
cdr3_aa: CASSEYGRNEQFF

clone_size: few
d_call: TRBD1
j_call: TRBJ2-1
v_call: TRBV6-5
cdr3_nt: TGTGCCAGCAGTACCGGGACAGTCGACAATGAGCAGTTCTTC
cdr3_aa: CASSTGTVDNEQFF

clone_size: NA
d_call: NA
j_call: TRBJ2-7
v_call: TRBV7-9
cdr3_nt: TGTGCCAGCAGCTTAGACACGTACTACGAGCAGTACTTC
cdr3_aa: CASSLDTYYEQYF